Presented here are 20 T cell receptor beta chains from one specimen sequenced in a study of T cell responses to AZD1222 COVID-19 vaccine. Assay used: immunoSEQ multiplex PCR; TCRdb lists only in-frame clones, some missing. The sample lists more than 90,000 clones, around 85% occurring once. The specimen was peripheral blood, collected 28 days after the second AZD1222 dose. Every receptor here comes from an adult who received the AZD1222 COVID-19 vaccine.

This clone was found once. The chain has TRBV3-1 (or the pseudogene TRBV3-2) and TRBJ2-7; D perhaps matches TRBD2 (6 bases). V was cut by 5 bases and J by 4 bases, with 15 bases left in between. The CDR3 runs 14 residues. CDR1 and CDR2 (germline): LGHDT, YNNKEL (reference sequence). CDR3 sequence: CASSTRLVSYEQYF. CDR3 DNA sequence: TGTGCCAGCAGCACCCGACTAGTCTCGTACGAGCAGTACTTC.

This sequence joins TRBV11-2 and TRBJ2-7; 13 nucleotides line up with TRBD2. The ends lost 1 base at V and 13 bases at J; junction bases unmatched: 7. This CDR3 has 14 residues. Germline V CDR1 and CDR2: SGHAT, FQNNGV. The CDR3 coding sequence is TGTGCCAGCAGCTTAGGGGGGACTAGCGGGGCCGTTTACTTC. Its protein is CASSLGGTSGAVYF. The whole variable domain, filled in from reference TRBV11-2 and TRBJ2-7, reads EAGVAQSPRYKIIEKRQSVAFWCNPISGHATLYWYQQILGQGPKLLIQFQNNGVVDDSQLPKDRFSAERLKGVDSTLKIQPAKLEDSAVYLCASSLGGTSGAVYFGPGTRLTVT.

The V gene is TRBV7-9, the J gene TRBJ2-5; no clear D gene. This CDR3 spans 16 amino acids. Trimming pared 4 bases from V and 2 bases from J, leaving 17 bases between. The germline CDR1 and CDR2 sequences are SEHNR and FQNEAQ (reference sequence). The CDR3 loop reads CASSSTQVQFQETQYF. CDR3 nucleotides: TGTGCCAGCAGCTCGACCCAAGTCCAGTTTCAAGAGACCCAGTACTTC.

This chain links TRBV7-9 with TRBJ2-5, with TRBD2 matching over 9 bases. CDR3 size: 15 residues. Germline V gene lookup returns CDR1 SEHNR and CDR2 FQNEAQ (reference sequence). The J segment lost 4 bases and the V segment lost 1 base, leaving 4 bases of the junction unmatched. The CDR3 DNA follows: TGTGCCAGCAGCTTAGGCGGGGGGGCCCGAGAGACCCAGTACTTC. Amino acids: CASSLGGGARETQYF.

This clone has a single count. The chain carries TRBV27 and TRBJ1-1; perhaps TRBD1 as D (6 bases). The V end was cut by 2 bases, the J end by 1 base, with 8 bases between. The CDR3 spans 14 residues. Germline CDR1 MNHEY, CDR2 SMNVEV (reference sequence). In nucleotides, the CDR3 is TGTGCCAGCAGTTTACTGGACAGGAACACTGAAGCTTTCTTT. Translating gives CASSLLDRNTEAFF.

The chain's CDR3 is CASSERVGTLNYEQYF. DNA of the CDR3: TGTGCCAGCAGTGAAAGAGTTGGGACACTTAACTACGAGCAGTACTTC. The rearrangement uses TRBV2 and TRBJ2-7, with a weak D call TRBD1 (6 bases). There are 16 residues in the CDR3. Trimming removed 2 bases from V and 3 bases from J, with 17 bases in between. CDR1 is SNHLY and CDR2 is FYNNEI in the germline V gene.

The chain joins TRBV20-1 to TRBJ2-2; either TRBD1 or TRBD2 may fit D (5 bases each). The CDR3 runs to 15 residues. Germline V CDR1 and CDR2: DFQATT, SNEGSKA (reference sequence). Trimming removed 3 bases at V and 7 bases at J, with 18 bases between. The CDR3 is CSASPRDERNGELFF. The CDR3 nucleotides read TGCAGTGCTAGTCCCCGGGACGAGAGAAACGGGGAGCTGTTTTTT.

The chain carries TRBV4-1 and TRBJ1-4; the D gene is possibly TRBD1 (6 bases). V was pared by 6 bases and J by 8 bases, with 16 bases between. CDR1 MGHRA and CDR2 YSYEKL come from the germline V gene. The CDR3 has 14 amino acids. CDR3 in amino acids: CASRPKGGGEKLFF. The CDR3 DNA reads TGCGCCAGCAGACCAAAGGGGGGAGGGGAAAAACTGTTTTTT.

This chain uses TRBV11-2 with TRBJ1-3; D not certain. The CDR3 loop spans 15 amino acids. CDR1 SGHAT and CDR2 FQNNGV come from the germline V gene. V was trimmed by 5 bases and J by 2 bases, leaving 13 bases between them. The CDR3 loop reads CASSLRRTAGNTIYF. The CDR3 DNA follows: TGTGCCAGCAGCCTCCGACGTACGGCTGGAAACACCATATATTTT.

This clone appeared a single time. The chain is built from TRBV5-1 and TRBJ2-5, with D possibly TRBD1 on 6 matching bases. The CDR3 totals 14 residues. Germline V gives CDR1 SGHRS, CDR2 YFSETQ. The V and J ends lost 2 bases and 2 bases respectively, with 10 bases between them. The CDR3 is CASSFDRTQETQYF. The CDR3 DNA reads TGCGCCAGCAGCTTCGACAGGACTCAAGAGACCCAGTACTTC.

This sequence joins TRBV7-9 and TRBJ1-4; tentatively, D is TRBD1 (5 bases). The CDR3 runs 17 residues. Germline loops: CDR1 SEHNR, CDR2 FQNEAQ (reference sequence). Trimming removed 0 bases from V and 0 bases from J, with 11 bases in between. CDR3 amino acids: CASSLARGGTTNEKLFF. The DNA for the CDR3 is TGTGCCAGCAGCTTAGCTCGGGGGGGAACAACTAATGAAAAACTGTTTTTT.

This sequence joins TRBV5-4 and TRBJ1-4, with D unclear. The V gene's germline CDR1 is SGHNT and CDR2 YYREEE (reference sequence). CDR3 size: 15 residues. The V end was cut by 0 bases, the J end by 7 bases, with 13 bases between. CDR3 coding DNA: TGTGCCAGCAGCTTGGGGGGAGGGTTCGGTGAAAAACTGTTTTTT. Translated: CASSLGGGFGEKLFF.

The chain carries TRBV5-1 and TRBJ1-1; D remains ambiguous. The V and J ends lost 4 bases and 3 bases respectively, with 16 bases between them. The CDR3 loop spans 15 amino acids. In germline, CDR1 is SGHRS, CDR2 YFSETQ. As DNA, the CDR3 is TGCGCCAGCAGCCTGACACCCCCCGGGGACACTGAAGCTTTCTTT. Translated: CASSLTPPGDTEAFF.

V usage is TRBV4-3 and J usage is TRBJ2-7; 7 nucleotides line up with TRBD2. The ends lost 1 base at V and 0 bases at J; junction bases unmatched: 3. The CDR3 contains 15 residues. Germline V gene sequence: CDR1 LGHNA, CDR2 YSLEER. CDR3 bases: TGCGCCAGCAGCCAAGCGACTAGCAGCTCCTACGAGCAGTACTTC. Its translation is CASSQATSSSYEQYF.

The chain links TRBV6-5 to TRBJ1-5; possible D gene TRBD1, 5 bases. V gave up 2 bases and J gave up 6 bases, with 8 bases separating them. Germline loops: CDR1 MNHEY, CDR2 SVGAGI. The CDR3 sequence is 13 residues long. In DNA, the CDR3 is TGTGCCAGCAGTTACGGGGGTTCTCAGCCCCAGCATTTT. It yields the protein CASSYGGSQPQHF.

In the case of this clone: Additional DNA sequences in this sample encode the identical CDR3. The V gene is TRBV18, the J gene TRBJ1-2; D perhaps matches TRBD1 (6 bases). Germline loops: CDR1 KGHSH, CDR2 LQKENI. The CDR3 covers 13 residues. V gave up 2 bases and J gave up 8 bases, with 12 bases separating them. CDR3 loop: CASSPGQGLGYTF. CDR3 DNA sequence: TGTGCCAGCTCACCAGGGCAGGGGCTAGGCTACACCTTC.

V gene TRBV3-1 (or the pseudogene TRBV3-2) combines with J gene TRBJ2-5, with 7 nucleotides matching TRBD1. Unmatched junction bases numbered 9, after V lost 0 bases and J lost 5 bases. This CDR3 contains 16 residues. Germline V lookup: CDR1 LGHDT, CDR2 YNNKEL (reference sequence). CDR3 sequence: CASSQERGQLSETQYF. The DNA of the CDR3 is TGTGCCAGCAGCCAAGAGAGGGGGCAGCTCTCCGAGACCCAGTACTTC.

The CDR3 DNA is TGTGCCAGCAGCACCGGACAGCTCTCTGGAAACACCATATATTTT. Its translation: CASSTGQLSGNTIYF. This sequence joins TRBV11-2 and TRBJ1-3; tentative D call: TRBD1 (6 bases). The CDR3 covers 15 residues. Germline values: CDR1 SGHAT, CDR2 FQNNGV. V was trimmed by 5 bases and J by 0 bases, leaving 11 bases between them.

The chain couples TRBV18 to TRBJ1-2, with 7 bases matching TRBD1. Germline lookup yields CDR1 KGHSH and CDR2 LQKENI. V shed 6 bases and J 2 bases; nucleotides not matched to a gene: 9. The CDR3 spans 15 residues. The CDR3 region is CASSPATGSNYGYTF. CDR3 bases: TGTGCCAGCTCTCCTGCGACAGGGTCGAACTATGGCTACACCTTC.

V is TRBV5-1 and J is TRBJ1-3; 10 positions agree with TRBD1. V gave up 0 bases and J gave up 2 bases; unmatched junction bases: 8. The CDR3 length is 18 residues. Per the germline V gene, CDR1 is SGHRS and CDR2 is YFSETQ. The CDR3 DNA reads as TGCGCCAGCAGCTTGGGCCGGGACAGGGGAGTTACTGGAAACACCATATATTTT. Its translation: CASSLGRDRGVTGNTIYF.